One sample yielded the 28 T cell receptor beta chains listed below, sequenced in a study of blood T cell repertoires in COVID-19. Some clones are missing from TCRdb's copy, which holds only in-frame ones; the method was immunoSEQ multiplex PCR. The data contain about 120,000 clones, around 81% of them singletons. Sequencing used peripheral blood. The source of these receptors is an older man with acute or convalescent COVID-19.

This chain joins TRBV7-2 and TRBJ2-3; D might be TRBD1 (5 bases). The V and J ends lost 1 base and 2 bases respectively, with 19 bases between them. The CDR3 length is 18 residues. Germline lookup yields CDR1 SGHTA and CDR2 FQGNSA. The CDR3 region has the DNA TGTGCCAGCAGCTTAGAAGTGGTGAGGACACTGAACACAGATACGCAGTATTTT. Protein sequence: CASSLEVVRTLNTDTQYF. Looking up the rest from reference TRBV7-2 and TRBJ2-3 gives the full variable domain: GAGVSQSPSNKVTEKGKDVELRCDPISGHTALYWYRQSLGQGLEFLIYFQGNSAPDKSGLPSDRFSAERTGGSVSTLTIQRTQQEDSAVYLCASSLEVVRTLNTDTQYFGPGTRLTVL.

J is TRBJ1-2 and V is TRBV4-1; the D gene is possibly TRBD1 (6 bases). This CDR3 region has 16 residues. The germline V gene encodes CDR1 MGHRA and CDR2 YSYEKL. The ends were cut back, 2 bases at V and 4 bases at J, with 17 bases in the middle. The CDR3 nucleotides are TGCGCCAGCAGCCAAAAAGGGGGGGAGGCCGCCTATGGCTACACCTTC. Translating gives CASSQKGGEAAYGYTF.

This rearrangement joins TRBV7-2 to TRBJ2-1; 9 nucleotides align to TRBD1. V was clipped by 5 bases and J by 10 bases; unmatched bases: 3. In germline, CDR1 is SGHTA, CDR2 FQGNSA. This CDR3 is 12 amino acids long. The CDR3 region is CASSVGTGEQFF. DNA for the CDR3: TGTGCCAGCAGCGTCGGGACAGGGGAGCAGTTCTTC.

J is TRBJ1-5 and V is TRBV19; D is uncertain. Germline V gene sequence: CDR1 LNHDA, CDR2 SQIVND (reference sequence). V lost 8 bases to trimming and J lost 4 bases, with 15 bases between them. This CDR3 has 14 amino acids. The DNA for the CDR3 is TGTGCCAGTGGGAGGACGGTCACTAATCAGCCCCAGCATTTT. Amino acids: CASGRTVTNQPQHF.

The chain uses TRBV5-1 and TRBJ2-7; D is undetermined. The V gene's germline CDR1 is SGHRS and CDR2 YFSETQ. The CDR3 is 13 amino acids. V gave up 0 bases and J gave up 4 bases, with 8 bases separating them. The CDR3 bases are TGCGCCAGCAGCTTGGTTGGAGAATACGAGCAGTACTTC. It specifies CASSLVGEYEQYF.

This chain joins TRBV7-3 and TRBJ2-5; TRBD2 aligns across 9 bases. This CDR3 region has 14 residues. Germline V gene data show CDR1 as SGHTA and CDR2 as FQGTGA. J lost 5 bases, V lost 2 bases, and 3 bases had no gene match. As DNA, the CDR3 is TGTGCCAGCAGCTTACGCGGGGGGGCCGAGACCCAGTACTTC. Amino acid sequence: CASSLRGGAETQYF.

The J gene is TRBJ2-1, the V gene TRBV4-2, with 13 bases matching TRBD2. With V trimmed by 3 bases and J by 7 bases, 3 bases remained unmatched. The CDR3 runs to 15 residues. CDR1 is LGHNA and CDR2 is YNFKEQ in the germline V gene. CDR3: CASSQTSGGINEQFF. For the CDR3, the DNA is TGTGCCAGCAGCCAGACTAGCGGGGGGATTAATGAGCAGTTCTTC.

This rearrangement joins TRBV28 to TRBJ1-4, with D perhaps TRBD1 (5 bases). V was pared by 5 bases and J by 7 bases, with 17 bases between. Germline lookup yields CDR1 MDHEN and CDR2 SYDVKM. This CDR3 has 15 amino acids. CDR3 protein: CASSPIQGVFEKLFF. CDR3 nucleotide sequence: TGTGCCAGCAGTCCCATACAAGGGGTATTTGAAAAACTGTTTTTT.

The chain uses TRBV7-3 and TRBJ2-6; D not resolved. CDR1 and CDR2 from the germline V gene are SGHTA and FQGTGA. This CDR3 is 16 amino acids long. Trimming took 3 bases from V and 0 from J, leaving 9 bases between them. The CDR3 region is CASSFSSFSGANVLTF. The CDR3 bases are TGTGCCAGCAGCTTTTCGTCCTTCTCTGGGGCCAACGTCCTGACTTTC.

This clone showed up just a few times. The chain uses TRBV29-1 and TRBJ1-4, with D hard to call. The germline V gene has CDR1 SQVTM and CDR2 ANQGSEA. The CDR3 covers 13 residues. V was trimmed by 7 bases and J by 4 bases, leaving 13 bases between them. CDR3 amino acids: CSGVGVSNEKLFF. The CDR3 DNA follows: TGCAGCGGCGTGGGCGTTAGTAATGAAAAACTGTTTTTT.

The V gene is TRBV5-1, the J gene TRBJ2-7, with TRBD2 matching 8 bases. CDR1 is SGHRS and CDR2 is YFSETQ in the germline V gene. V trimming: 2 bases; J trimming: 6 bases; junction bases outside the gene matches: 4. There are 13 residues in the CDR3. CDR3 in DNA: TGCGCCAGCAGCTTTAGCGGGGTTGGCGAGCAGTACTTC. This encodes CASSFSGVGEQYF.

The chain is built from TRBV11-2 and TRBJ1-6, with 7 bases that match TRBD1. The CDR3 has 15 amino acids. In germline, CDR1 is SGHAT, CDR2 FQNNGV. Trimming at V came to 4 bases and at J to 7 bases, leaving 7 bases not matched to a gene. CDR3 loop: CASSYQGRGNSPLHF. CDR3 nucleotides: TGTGCCAGCAGCTATCAGGGCAGGGGGAATTCACCCCTCCACTTT. The variable domain in full, with the rest retrieved from reference TRBV11-2 and TRBJ1-6, is EAGVAQSPRYKIIEKRQSVAFWCNPISGHATLYWYQQILGQGPKLLIQFQNNGVVDDSQLPKDRFSAERLKGVDSTLKIQPAKLEDSAVYLCASSYQGRGNSPLHFGNGTRLTVT.

This clone was counted only a few times. V usage is TRBV18 and J usage is TRBJ2-7; no clear D. The CDR3 length is 14 residues. Per the germline V gene, CDR1 is KGHSH and CDR2 is LQKENI. Trimming cost V 8 bases and J 2 bases, with 16 bases left between them. In nucleotides, the CDR3 is TGTGCCAGCGCGTCGGGTTACGGTCCCTACGAGCAGTACTTC. Translated: CASASGYGPYEQYF.

V gene TRBV27 combines with J gene TRBJ1-1; D unclear. Germline assignment: CDR1 MNHEY and CDR2 SMNVEV (reference sequence). The V end lost 6 bases, the J end lost 1 base, and 9 bases lay between the germline ends. The CDR3 extends over 13 amino acids. The CDR3 here is CASRRTRNTEAFF. In DNA form, the CDR3 reads TGTGCCAGCAGGAGAACGAGGAACACTGAAGCTTTCTTT.

J is TRBJ1-1 and V is TRBV5-1; 7 nucleotides line up with TRBD1. V lost 1 base to trimming and J lost 6 bases; unmatched junction nucleotides: 3. CDR1 SGHRS and CDR2 YFSETQ come from the germline V gene. This CDR3 has 13 residues. The CDR3 protein is CASSLSQGAEAFF. In nucleotides, the CDR3 is TGCGCCAGCAGCTTGTCTCAGGGGGCTGAAGCTTTCTTT. The complete variable domain, with remaining parts taken from reference TRBV5-1 and TRBJ1-1, reads KAGVTQTPRYLIKTRGQQVTLSCSPISGHRSVSWYQQTPGQGLQFLFEYFSETQRNKGNFPGRFSGRQFSNSRSEMNVSTLELGDSALYLCASSLSQGAEAFFGQGTRLTVV.

The chain joins TRBV5-1 to TRBJ1-6; 8 bases agree with TRBD1. Germline V lookup: CDR1 SGHRS, CDR2 YFSETQ. V shed 5 bases, J shed 7 bases, and the junction held 2 bases outside the gene matches. The CDR3 covers 13 residues. The DNA for the CDR3 is TGCGCCAGCAGGACAGGGGAGAATTCACCCCTCCACTTT. The encoded protein is CASRTGENSPLHF.

V and J are TRBV12-3 or TRBV12-4 and TRBJ1-4, with D possibly being TRBD1 (5 bases). The length of the CDR3 is 12 residues. Trimming left V 3 bases short and J 12 bases short, with 11 bases between. In DNA, the CDR3 is TGTGCCAGCAGTTTCCAGGGTTATCAACTGTTTTTT. Translating gives CASSFQGYQLFF.

This clone has a handful of counts. The chain couples TRBV10-1 to TRBJ1-6; 8 positions match TRBD1. J lost 9 bases, V lost 1 base, and 2 bases had no gene match. This CDR3 has 14 residues. Germline CDR1 and CDR2: WNHNN and SYGVQD (reference sequence). This chain's CDR3 is CASSEYGTGSPLHF. Here the CDR3 DNA reads TGCGCCAGCAGTGAGTATGGGACAGGTTCACCCCTCCACTTT.

The DNA of the CDR3 is TGTGCCAGCTCAGCAGACAGAAAGAACACTGAAGCTTTCTTT. Its translation: CASSADRKNTEAFF. V usage is TRBV18 and J usage is TRBJ1-1, with D maybe TRBD1 (5 bases). V was pared by 5 bases and J by 1 base, with 11 bases between. The germline V gene has CDR1 KGHSH and CDR2 LQKENI. The CDR3 extends over 14 amino acids. Full variable domain (rest looked up from reference TRBV18 and TRBJ1-1): NAGVMQNPRHLVRRRGQEARLRCSPMKGHSHVYWYRQLPEEGLKFMVYLQKENIIDESGMPKERFSAEFPKEGPSILRIQQVVRGDSAAYFCASSADRKNTEAFFGQGTRLTVV.

This chain connects TRBV4-1 to TRBJ2-5; the D gene is possibly TRBD1 (6 bases). In germline, CDR1 is MGHRA, CDR2 YSYEKL. Trimming removed 1 base at V and 3 bases at J, with 18 bases between. The CDR3 extends over 17 amino acids. CDR3 loop: CASSQARTAGTKETQYF. The CDR3 bases are TGCGCCAGCAGCCAAGCACGGACAGCCGGTACTAAAGAGACCCAGTACTTC.

The chain recombines TRBV6-6 with TRBJ2-3, with D possibly being TRBD2 (6 bases). Trimming took off 5 bases at V and 4 bases at J, with 13 bases between the two ends. The germline V gene has CDR1 MNHNY and CDR2 SVGAGI (reference sequence). This CDR3 has 14 residues. The CDR3 DNA reads TGTGCCAGCAGTAGCGGGCAGGCCGCAGATACGCAGTATTTT. Protein product: CASSSGQAADTQYF.

In regard to this clone: An end of the junction differs from the germline gene, which may be a read error. The J gene is TRBJ2-2, the V gene TRBV6-1; no firm D call. Germline V gene data show CDR1 as MNHNS and CDR2 as SASEGT. CDR3 length equals 14 residues. The CDR3 sequence is CACSNLGSGGELFF. For the CDR3, the DNA is TGTGCCTGCAGTAATTTGGGTTCGGGCGGGGAGCTGTTTTTT.

The chain has TRBV3-1 (or the pseudogene TRBV3-2) and TRBJ1-1; 11 bases align to TRBD1. After removal of 0 bases from V and 1 base from J, the junction contained 4 bases not matched to a gene. This CDR3 region has 17 residues. Germline V gene sequence: CDR1 LGHDT, CDR2 YNNKEL (reference sequence). The CDR3, as DNA: TGTGCCAGCAGCCAAGAGGACAGGGGGCCCCCGAACACTGAAGCTTTCTTT. Translated, it gives CASSQEDRGPPNTEAFF.

This sequence joins TRBV2 and TRBJ2-5; no clear D gene. The CDR3 spans 13 residues. Trimming pared 4 bases from V and 0 bases from J, leaving 6 bases between. Per germline, CDR1 SNHLY and CDR2 FYNNEI. CDR3 in DNA: TGTGCCAGCAGTGGTTTCAACCAAGAGACCCAGTACTTC. Its translation: CASSGFNQETQYF.

This clone was seen a single time. The rearrangement joins TRBV6-5 to TRBJ2-5; TRBD2 aligns across 10 bases. The V and J ends lost 2 bases and 4 bases, in that order; junction bases with no gene match: 4. The germline V gene encodes CDR1 MNHEY and CDR2 SVGAGI. This CDR3 comprises 15 residues. This CDR3 is CASSYDKRGGETQYF. In nucleotides, the CDR3 is TGTGCCAGCAGTTACGATAAGCGGGGGGGAGAGACCCAGTACTTC.

The chain recombines TRBV7-2 with TRBJ1-3, with D maybe TRBD1 (6 bases). Germline assignment: CDR1 SGHTA and CDR2 FQGNSA. V dropped 5 bases and J dropped 2 bases, with 22 bases sitting between them. This CDR3 has 18 residues. CDR3 nucleotide sequence: TGTGCCAGCAGCCCCTACCTACAGGGCCTTGGGCCTGGAAACACCATATATTTT. As protein: CASSPYLQGLGPGNTIYF.

The chain couples TRBV2 to TRBJ1-1; D remains unclear. Trimming left V 5 bases short and J 1 base short, with 11 bases between. Germline assignment: CDR1 SNHLY and CDR2 FYNNEI. This CDR3 contains 14 residues. CDR3 region: CASSLEAANTEAFF. In nucleotides, the CDR3 is TGTGCCAGCAGTTTAGAGGCTGCGAACACTGAAGCTTTCTTT.

The chain couples TRBV3-1 (or the pseudogene TRBV3-2) to TRBJ2-3; perhaps TRBD2 as D (6 bases). Germline CDR1 LGHDT, CDR2 YNNKEL (reference sequence). V was trimmed by 4 bases and J by 1 base, leaving 15 bases between them. This CDR3 contains 16 residues. The CDR3 DNA sequence: TGTGCCAGCAGCCCCTCCTTAGCGGCTGGCACAGATACGCAGTATTTT. Protein: CASSPSLAAGTDTQYF.